The present TCR beta chain was sequenced within a study of response to subunit inactivated influenza vaccine. The study, taken as a whole, reports: The authors suggested that few new T cells are recruited per seasonal influenza vaccination.

This clonotype came up a few times. The antigen is unknown. This CDR3 region has 16 residues. Germline V gene sequence: CDR1 SNHLY, CDR2 FYNNEI. V lost 6 bases and J lost 2, with 19 bases in between. MiXCR, run by TCRdb on the RT-PCR reads, gives a single entry per CDR3 protein. This sample carries 500,000 or so distinct CDR3 sequences, more than 15% of them seen once, and the ten largest clones take over 2.5%. The J gene is TRBJ2-5, the V gene TRBV2, with D possibly being TRBD2 (5 bases). The sample was CD4+ T cells sorted from PBMCs, taken roughly 24 months after vaccination. The receptor was isolated from a man between 50 and 69 years old who received an inactivated influenza vaccine. CDR3 sequence reads: CASRRAEPGRQETQYF. In DNA, the CDR3 is TGTGCCAGCAGAAGAGCGGAGCCAGGTCGGCAAGAGACCCAGTACTTC.